Listed here are 21 T cell receptor beta chains from one sample, sequenced in a study of blood T cell repertoires in COVID-19. Sequencing was performed with immunoSEQ multiplex PCR; in TCRdb, only in-frame clones are kept and a portion is missing. This repertoire shows some 130,000 clones, around 73% found once; its top ten account for approximately 11%. What was sequenced was peripheral blood. The source is a man aged 60 to 69 who had recovered from COVID-19.

V and J are TRBV5-1 and TRBJ2-5; 15 bases align to TRBD2. With V trimmed by 4 bases and J by 5 bases, 6 bases remained unmatched. The CDR3 is made up of 16 amino acids. CDR1 is SGHRS and CDR2 is YFSETQ in the germline V gene. The CDR3 DNA reads as TGCGCCAGCAGCCCACGGACTAGCGGGGGGGCGGAGACCCAGTACTTC. It codes for CASSPRTSGGAETQYF.

This clone was recorded only once. The chain uses TRBV19 and TRBJ2-7, with TRBD2 identical over 7 bases. The V segment lost 3 bases and the J segment 3 bases; nucleotides outside the gene matches: 5. CDR1 and CDR2 (germline): LNHDA, SQIVND (reference sequence). CDR3 length: 14 amino acids. This CDR3 reads CASSMESGGYEQYF. As DNA, the CDR3 is TGTGCCAGTAGTATGGAGTCGGGGGGCTACGAGCAGTACTTC.

This chain connects TRBV30 to TRBJ1-5; D is uncertain. The length of the CDR3 is 14 residues. Trimming removed 4 bases from V and 0 bases from J, with 10 bases in between. Germline CDR1 and CDR2: GTSNPN and SVGIG (reference sequence). In nucleotides, the CDR3 is TGTGCCTGGACGACGGGTAATAGCAATCAGCCCCAGCATTTT. This sequence encodes CAWTTGNSNQPQHF.

This clone occurred a few times. V gene TRBV30 combines with J gene TRBJ1-6, with D unresolved. Trimming shortened V by 5 bases and J by 8 bases, and 7 bases separated the two germline ends. Germline assignment: CDR1 GTSNPN and CDR2 SVGIG (reference sequence). The CDR3 spans 11 residues. The CDR3: CAWAEDSPLHF. The CDR3 DNA sequence: TGTGCCTGGGCCGAGGATTCACCCCTCCACTTT. Full variable domain (remainder filled in from reference TRBV30 and TRBJ1-6): SQTIHQWPATLVQPVGSPLSLECTVEGTSNPNLYWYRQAAGRGLQLLFYSVGIGQISSEVPQNLSASRPQDRQFILSSKKLLLSDSGFYLCAWAEDSPLHFGNGTRLTVT.

In regard to this clone: The same CDR3 is also encoded by other DNA sequences in this sample. J is TRBJ2-3 and V is TRBV27, with 8 bases matching TRBD2. This CDR3 spans 16 amino acids. The trim removed 2 bases at V and 1 base at J, leaving 5 bases unmatched. Germline CDR1 reads MNHEY; CDR2 reads SMNVEV (reference sequence). The CDR3 nucleotides read TGTGCCAGCAGTTTAACGGCGGGGGGCGGCACAGATACGCAGTATTTT. Protein sequence: CASSLTAGGGTDTQYF.

V is TRBV30 and J is TRBJ1-4; 7 bases map to TRBD1. The CDR3 runs 15 residues. Trimming at V came to 4 bases and at J to 3 bases, leaving 8 bases not matched to a gene. The V gene's germline CDR1 is GTSNPN and CDR2 SVGIG (reference sequence). The CDR3 reads CAWKRTGGSNEKLFF. The CDR3, as DNA: TGTGCCTGGAAACGGACAGGCGGTTCTAATGAAAAACTGTTTTTT.

V is TRBV5-8 and J is TRBJ1-5; TRBD1 agrees at 8 bases. This CDR3 region has 14 residues. The J segment lost 9 bases and the V segment lost 0 bases, leaving 5 bases of the junction unmatched. Germline-derived CDR1 and CDR2 are SGHTS and YDEGEE. CDR3 in amino acids: CASSLATGGGPQHF. DNA of the CDR3: TGTGCCAGCAGCTTGGCAACAGGGGGAGGGCCCCAGCATTTT.

The chain has TRBV4-1 and TRBJ1-6, with 7 bases that match TRBD1. This CDR3 spans 15 amino acids. The germline V gene has CDR1 MGHRA and CDR2 YSYEKL. V lost 6 bases and J lost 9; bases outside the gene matches: 11. CDR3 DNA sequence: TGCGCCAGCAGACAACTGACAGGGCCGAGTTCACCCCTCCACTTT. This codes for CASRQLTGPSSPLHF.

A few counts support this clone. The gene calls are TRBV7-2 and TRBJ2-2, with 10 nucleotides matching TRBD1. Germline V gene lookup returns CDR1 SGHTA and CDR2 FQGNSA. Trimming at V came to 4 bases and at J to 5 bases, leaving 4 bases not matched to a gene. The CDR3 extends over 15 amino acids. CDR3 region: CASSYGQGGTGELFF. The CDR3 coding sequence is TGTGCCAGCAGCTACGGACAGGGGGGGACCGGGGAGCTGTTTTTT.

The chain combines TRBV4-2 with TRBJ2-3, with TRBD2 matching 7 bases. Germline V gives CDR1 LGHNA, CDR2 YNFKEQ. There are 14 residues in the CDR3. With 1 base clipped from V and 12 bases from J, the junction kept 10 bases outside the gene matches. CDR3 bases: TGTGCCAGCAGCCAAGTTGGGGAAAGCGGGATCCAGTATTTT. Residues: CASSQVGESGIQYF.

The gene calls are TRBV5-1 and TRBJ1-1; D may be TRBD1 (6 bases). Trimming cost V 5 bases and J 0 bases, with 11 bases left between them. The germline CDR1 and CDR2 sequences are SGHRS and YFSETQ. This CDR3 comprises 14 residues. In nucleotides, the CDR3 is TGCGCCAGCAGTACGACAGGAATGAACACTGAAGCTTTCTTT. It translates to CASSTTGMNTEAFF.

V usage is TRBV27 and J usage is TRBJ2-1; 11 bases agree with TRBD2. Germline CDR1 MNHEY, CDR2 SMNVEV (reference sequence). V lost 5 bases, J lost 8 bases, and 8 bases stayed unmatched. This CDR3 contains 15 residues. CDR3 loop: CASSPGLAARDEQFF. Here the CDR3 DNA reads TGTGCCAGCAGTCCGGGACTAGCGGCACGGGATGAGCAGTTCTTC.

The J gene is TRBJ1-6, the V gene TRBV5-6; D possibly corresponds to TRBD1 (5 bases). Trimming took 6 bases from V and 0 from J, leaving 10 bases between them. The CDR3 length is 15 residues. Germline V CDR1 and CDR2: SGHDT, YYEEEE. Here the CDR3 DNA reads TGTGCCAGCACGACAGTGAGCTCCTATAATTCACCCCTCCACTTT. This codes for CASTTVSSYNSPLHF.

The chain combines TRBV2 with TRBJ2-5, with D possibly matching TRBD1 (5 bases). The CDR3 loop spans 15 amino acids. Germline values: CDR1 SNHLY, CDR2 FYNNEI. V lost 0 bases and J 3 bases, leaving 11 bases between the germline ends. The CDR3 is CASSEAGASEETQYF. CDR3 DNA: TGTGCCAGCAGTGAAGCTGGGGCCAGTGAAGAGACCCAGTACTTC.

The J gene is TRBJ2-7, the V gene TRBV28, with 7 bases that match TRBD1. CDR3 size: 15 residues. CDR1 is MDHEN, CDR2 SYDVKM, per germline. V shed 6 bases and J 0 bases; nucleotides not matched to a gene: 8. CDR3 region: CASRTGTASSYEQYF. CDR3 nucleotide sequence: TGTGCCAGCAGAACTGGGACAGCGAGCTCCTACGAGCAGTACTTC. Variable domain in full (rest from reference TRBV28 and TRBJ2-7): DVKVTQSSRYLVKRTGEKVFLECVQDMDHENMFWYRQDPGLGLRLIYFSYDVKMKEKGDIPEGYSVSREKKERFSLILESASTNQTSMYLCASRTGTASSYEQYFGPGTRLTVT.

The CDR3 nucleotides read TGTGCCAGCAGTTCGCGACTAGCGGGGGCCGTCCATTACAATGAGCAGTTCTTC. Its translation is CASSSRLAGAVHYNEQFF. The chain is built from TRBV6-2 or TRBV6-3 and TRBJ2-1; 12 nucleotides match TRBD2. V gave up 4 bases and J gave up 4 bases; unmatched junction bases: 11. The CDR3 sequence is 18 residues long. Germline assignment: CDR1 MNHEY and CDR2 SVGEGT.

This clone was found once. V is TRBV9 and J is TRBJ2-3, with 7 bases matching TRBD2. CDR1 and CDR2 (germline): SGDLS, YYNGEE. The CDR3 has 17 residues. The V and J ends lost 4 bases and 0 bases, in that order; junction bases with no gene match: 11. CDR3 sequence: CASSYGAGVFSTDTQYF. The DNA of the CDR3 is TGTGCCAGCAGCTACGGGGCGGGGGTATTTAGCACAGATACGCAGTATTTT.

This chain uses TRBV9 with TRBJ2-2; 11 nucleotides line up with TRBD2. Trimming removed 3 bases from V and 1 base from J; junction bases left unmatched: 5. Germline V gene lookup returns CDR1 SGDLS and CDR2 YYNGEE. This CDR3 spans 17 amino acids. The CDR3 sequence is CASSDQGLAENTGELFF. The DNA of the CDR3 is TGTGCCAGCAGCGACCAGGGACTAGCGGAGAACACCGGGGAGCTGTTTTTT.

The chain couples TRBV28 to TRBJ1-4, with a tentative D call TRBD1 (6 bases). The CDR3 consists of 12 residues. Germline V gene sequence: CDR1 MDHEN, CDR2 SYDVKM. Trimming removed 6 bases at V and 10 bases at J, with 12 bases between. In DNA, the CDR3 is TGTGCCAGCAGCGTGGACAGAGGAAAACTGTTTTTT. It specifies CASSVDRGKLFF.

This chain joins TRBV10-3 and TRBJ2-3; 9 nucleotides match TRBD2. Germline V gives CDR1 ENHRY, CDR2 SYGVKD. Trimming cost V 3 bases and J 4 bases; bases outside gene matches: 5. This CDR3 has 15 residues. The CDR3 sequence is CAISERVAGADTQYF. DNA for the CDR3: TGTGCCATCAGTGAAAGGGTAGCGGGAGCAGATACGCAGTATTTT.

The chain employs TRBV5-4 and TRBJ1-6; maybe TRBD1 (6 bases). V lost 4 bases and J lost 7, with 18 bases in between. Germline V gives CDR1 SGHNT, CDR2 YYREEE (reference sequence). This CDR3 region has 16 residues. The CDR3 region has the DNA TGTGCCAGCAGCCCACCTACAGGGCCGGGAAATTCACCCCTCCACTTT. Translation: CASSPPTGPGNSPLHF.